This section outlines one T cell receptor (beta chain) sequence together with its context. The data are from a study of T-cell memory formation after mild COVID-19. This CDR3 comprises 13 residues. Germline-derived CDR1 and CDR2 are ENHRY and SYGVKD. The V end lost 7 bases, the J end lost 7 bases, and 16 bases lay between the germline ends. TCRdb reanalysed the 5' RACE reads using MiXCR and keeps one entry per CDR3 protein. The sample lists about 560,000 distinct CDR3 sequences, roughly 18% occurring once. The chain has TRBV10-3 and TRBJ1-1; TRBD1 is a possible D gene (6 bases). The clonotype comes from an adult woman who had mild COVID-19 (a few samples of this study predate the infection). Cell type and time point are not known. Source material: PBMCs or a T cell subset sorted from them (not recorded which). CDR3 in amino acids: CAIKPAGEGEAFF. The CDR3 DNA reads as TGTGCCATCAAACCGGCAGGGGAGGGTGAAGCTTTCTTT.